These 19 T cell receptor beta chains were all obtained from the same sample, sequenced in a study of ipilimumab plus nivolumab after autologous stem cell transplantation. Here immunoSEQ multiplex PCR was the method, and the copy in TCRdb shows in-frame clones only, minus some. The top ten hold less than 2.5% of the sample, which has about 84,000 clones, 83% seen once. The specimen comprised PBMCs, sampled in a trial of ipilimumab plus nivolumab as post-transplant consolidation. The receptors originated from a male donor with diffuse large B-cell lymphoma.

This clone was seen a handful of times. The rearrangement joins TRBV6-1 to TRBJ1-5; the D is unclear. The germline CDR1 and CDR2 sequences are MNHNS and SASEGT. This CDR3 comprises 11 residues. V lost 9 bases to trimming and J lost 0 bases, with 3 bases between them. The CDR3 bases are TGTGCCAGTACTAGCAATCAGCCCCAGCATTTT. Its protein product is CASTSNQPQHF.

CDR3 sequence (DNA): TGTGCCAGCAGACCCGGGACAGGGAACTATGGCTACACCTTC. Protein sequence: CASRPGTGNYGYTF. The V gene is TRBV2, the J gene TRBJ1-2; 9 nucleotides agree with TRBD1. The length of the CDR3 is 14 residues. V lost 6 bases, J lost 2 bases, and 4 bases stayed unmatched. Germline CDR1 and CDR2: SNHLY and FYNNEI. Full variable domain (outside the CDR3, taken from reference TRBV2 and TRBJ1-2): EPEVTQTPSHQVTQMGQEVILRCVPISNHLYFYWYRQILGQKVEFLVSFYNNEISEKSEIFDDQFSVERPDGSNFTLKIRSTKLEDSAMYFCASRPGTGNYGYTFGSGTRLTVV.

The chain has TRBV29-1 and TRBJ2-1; 8 nucleotides align to TRBD2. J was trimmed by 4 bases and V by 5 bases; bases with no gene match: 4. Germline V gives CDR1 SQVTM, CDR2 ANQGSEA. This CDR3 is 13 amino acids long. CDR3 in DNA: TGCAGCGTTTTTGCGGGGGGTTACAATGAGCAGTTCTTC. Translation: CSVFAGGYNEQFF.

This sequence joins TRBV18 and TRBJ2-1; 7 bases line up with TRBD2. CDR3 length: 13 residues. Trimming cost V 6 bases and J 10 bases; bases outside gene matches: 9. The germline CDR1 and CDR2 sequences are KGHSH and LQKENI. CDR3 in DNA: TGTGCCAGCTCGTTCACGGGGGGTCGAGAGCAGTTCTTC. This codes for CASSFTGGREQFF.

Written as DNA, the CDR3 is TGCGCCAGCAGCCGGAACCCGGGACAGGGGGGAACCGGGGAGCTGTTTTTT. This codes for CASSRNPGQGGTGELFF. The rearrangement links TRBV4-1 to TRBJ2-2; 11 bases fit TRBD1. V lost 4 bases, J lost 5 bases, and 9 bases stayed unmatched. The CDR3 runs 17 residues. Germline V lookup: CDR1 MGHRA, CDR2 YSYEKL.

The chain uses TRBV7-4 and TRBJ1-3; TRBD1 matches 8 bases. From germline, CDR1 is SGHVT and CDR2 SQSDAQ. The CDR3 totals 15 residues. J was trimmed by 4 bases and V by 5 bases; bases with no gene match: 7. The CDR3 nucleotides read TGTGCCAGCAGCAAATGGACAGGGCGAGGAAACACCATATATTTT. This sequence encodes CASSKWTGRGNTIYF. The full variable domain, its missing parts supplied by reference TRBV7-4 and TRBJ1-3, is GAGVSQSPRYKVAKRGRDVALRCDSISGHVTLYWYRQTLGQGSEVLTYSQSDAQRDKSGRPSGRFSAERPERSVSTLKIQRTEQGDSAVYLCASSKWTGRGNTIYFGEGSWLTVV.

The chain employs TRBV10-2 and TRBJ2-7; D possibly corresponds to TRBD1 (5 bases). Trimming shortened V by 3 bases and J by 5 bases, and 17 bases separated the two germline ends. Germline assignment: CDR1 WSHSY and CDR2 SAAADI. The CDR3 has 15 amino acids. The CDR3 DNA reads TGCGCCAGCAGTGAAACCGGCAGGGTGAGGAACGAGCAGTACTTC. Amino acid sequence: CASSETGRVRNEQYF.

This chain uses TRBV5-1 with TRBJ1-5; possibly TRBD1 for D (5 bases). V shed 4 bases and J shed 4 bases, with 12 bases lying between them. Germline lookup yields CDR1 SGHRS and CDR2 YFSETQ. CDR3 size: 14 residues. CDR3 sequence (DNA): TGCGCCAGCAGCGTATCGGGGGGTAATCAGCCCCAGCATTTT. It yields the protein CASSVSGGNQPQHF.

The genes are TRBV30 and TRBJ1-5; D perhaps matches TRBD1 (6 bases). Trimming left V 0 bases short and J 2 bases short, with 8 bases between. Germline CDR1 reads GTSNPN; CDR2 reads SVGIG (reference sequence). The CDR3 spans 14 residues. The CDR3 loop is CAWSVQGGNQPQHF. As DNA, the CDR3 is TGTGCCTGGAGTGTACAGGGAGGCAATCAGCCCCAGCATTTT. The entire variable domain, with the rest obtained from reference TRBV30 and TRBJ1-5, is as follows: SQTIHQWPATLVQPVGSPLSLECTVEGTSNPNLYWYRQAAGRGLQLLFYSVGIGQISSEVPQNLSASRPQDRQFILSSKKLLLSDSGFYLCAWSVQGGNQPQHFGDGTRLSIL.

The chain links TRBV5-1 to TRBJ2-2; 9 bases agree with TRBD2. Germline CDR1 and CDR2: SGHRS and YFSETQ. This CDR3 is built from 15 residues. Trimming at V came to 4 bases and at J to 9 bases, leaving 10 bases not matched to a gene. The CDR3 nucleotides read TGCGCCAGCAGCCAGACTAGCGGAGGGTTAAGGGAGCTGTTTTTT. Its protein is CASSQTSGGLRELFF. Full variable domain (rest looked up from reference TRBV5-1 and TRBJ2-2): KAGVTQTPRYLIKTRGQQVTLSCSPISGHRSVSWYQQTPGQGLQFLFEYFSETQRNKGNFPGRFSGRQFSNSRSEMNVSTLELGDSALYLCASSQTSGGLRELFFGEGSRLTVL.

This clone occurred a few times. The chain employs TRBV7-9 and TRBJ1-2; D possibly corresponds to TRBD1 (5 bases). Germline values: CDR1 SEHNR, CDR2 FQNEAQ (reference sequence). The CDR3 extends over 14 amino acids. The germline V and J ends were trimmed by 0 bases and 7 bases, with 12 bases remaining between them. In DNA form, the CDR3 reads TGTGCCAGCAGCTTAGCCCTGGGACCGCCTGGCTACACCTTC. This translates into CASSLALGPPGYTF.

This clone was recorded only once. This chain uses TRBV9 with TRBJ1-2; D is perhaps TRBD1 (5 bases). V lost 3 bases to trimming and J lost 4 bases, with 16 bases between them. The V gene's germline CDR1 is SGDLS and CDR2 YYNGEE. This CDR3 has 15 amino acids. This CDR3 reads CASSGSVGLGYGYTF. CDR3 coding DNA: TGTGCCAGCAGCGGGTCCGTGGGGCTGGGCTATGGCTACACCTTC. Variable domain in full (rest from reference TRBV9 and TRBJ1-2): DSGVTQTPKHLITATGQRVTLRCSPRSGDLSVYWYQQSLDQGLQFLIQYYNGEERAKGNILERFSAQQFPDLHSELNLSSLELGDSALYFCASSGSVGLGYGYTFGSGTRLTVV.

V and J are TRBV11-3 and TRBJ1-1; D unresolved. Germline CDR1 reads SGHNT; CDR2 reads YENEEA. This CDR3 region has 15 residues. V was pared by 3 bases and J by 2 bases, with 13 bases between. The CDR3 DNA is TGTGCCAGCAGCTTTTCGGGCCAAGGAAACACTGAAGCTTTCTTT. Translated, it gives CASSFSGQGNTEAFF.

The V and J genes are TRBV18 and TRBJ2-7, with a weak D call TRBD1 (6 bases). This CDR3 is 14 amino acids long. V was pared by 3 bases and J by 2 bases, with 11 bases between. Germline-derived CDR1 and CDR2 are KGHSH and LQKENI. The CDR3: CASSPEQGPYEQYF. The CDR3 nucleotides are TGTGCCAGCTCACCGGAACAGGGACCCTACGAGCAGTACTTC.

Points on this clone: At one end, the junction sequence differs from germline, possibly due to a read error. This sequence joins TRBV6-1 and TRBJ2-7; 9 positions match TRBD2. Germline CDR1 MNHNS, CDR2 SASEGT. This CDR3 comprises 17 residues. The CDR3 DNA reads TGTGCCATCAGTGAGTCTTTAGCGGGGGACCACTCCTACGAGCAGTACTTC. As protein: CAISESLAGDHSYEQYF.

The chain recombines TRBV5-8 with TRBJ1-2; 7 nucleotides align to TRBD1. J was trimmed by 4 bases and V by 6 bases; bases with no gene match: 9. This CDR3 region has 14 residues. CDR1 and CDR2 from the germline V gene are SGHTS and YDEGEE. The CDR3 DNA reads TGTGCCAGCATTATCGGACAGGTGGGCTATGGCTACACCTTC. Translating it yields CASIIGQVGYGYTF.

The chain recombines TRBV25-1 with TRBJ1-2; the D is unclear. The CDR3 runs to 12 residues. Germline V CDR1 and CDR2: MGHDK, SYGVNS. Trimming pared 2 bases from V and 8 bases from J, leaving 9 bases between. The CDR3 region has the DNA TGTGCCAGCAGTGAACCATCGGAAGGCTACACCTTC. It specifies CASSEPSEGYTF.

The V call is TRBV10-3, the J call TRBJ1-2; no reliable D call. V gave up 2 bases and J gave up 4 bases, with 11 bases separating them. CDR3 length: 14 amino acids. Germline-derived CDR1 and CDR2 are ENHRY and SYGVKD. CDR3 DNA: TGTGCCATCAGTGAGGGGCAGGACGCCTATGGCTACACCTTC. It encodes CAISEGQDAYGYTF.

This chain links TRBV19 with TRBJ1-2; 8 nucleotides align to TRBD1. V lost 5 bases to trimming and J lost 12 bases; unmatched junction nucleotides: 14. The length of the CDR3 is 14 residues. Looked up from germline, CDR1 is LNHDA and CDR2 is SQIVND (reference sequence). CDR3 DNA: TGTGCCAGTAGTCCTCCGGGGACAGGACAAGATAACACCTTC. Translation: CASSPPGTGQDNTF.